This T cell receptor beta chain derives from a study of blood T cell repertoires in COVID-19. V was pared by 3 bases and J by 4 bases, with 12 bases between. This CDR3 has 14 amino acids. Germline loops: CDR1 MNHEY, CDR2 SMNVEV (reference sequence). The authors' processing: Counts of nucleated cells, estimated from reference gene primer amplification, were obtained. The data were produced by immunoSEQ multiplex PCR, yet TCRdb's version contains in-frame clones alone and is incomplete. From that table come the V and J calls and clone size; the DNA was used to work out D and trimming. The table has about 240,000 clones, more than 75% seen once; the top ten hold roughly 8.2%.

What was sequenced was peripheral blood. The sequence derives from a woman at least 80 years old with COVID-19, enrolled during active disease. V and J are TRBV27 and TRBJ1-1, with no clear D. CDR3 amino acids: CASSFGRPGTEAFF. DNA for the CDR3: TGTGCCAGCAGTTTTGGGAGGCCCGGCACTGAAGCTTTCTTT.